Many counts were recorded for the clone carrying this T cell receptor (beta chain). Its antigen is as yet unknown. Time point described: newly diagnosed GD, antithyroid drugs for less than 3 months. TCR sequences were obtained from RNA taken from PBMCs. A peripheral blood sample, nine milliliters in volume, was drawn into EDTA tubes. V dropped 7 bases and J dropped 6; count of bases not matched to a gene: 6. The CDR3 consists of 14 residues. In germline, CDR1 is SGHNT, CDR2 YYREEE (reference sequence). The data stem from a study of regulatory T cells in long-lasting Graves disease. General study results and limits: Persistent patients had more shared public clonotypes (2,741) than new patients (about 970).

Relying on iRepertoire HTBI primers and Arm-PCR of CDR3 regions, the team built TCR beta libraries. Each CDR3 protein gets one entry after TCRdb re-called the multiplex PCR reads with MiXCR. The sample records around 420,000 distinct CDR3 sequences, 15% to 18% being singletons. The source was peripheral blood mononuclear cells (PBMCs), collected at new diagnosis, from a patient treated with antithyroid drugs. The chain combines TRBV5-4 with TRBJ2-3; 12 nucleotides agree with TRBD2. The sequence came from a female donor with Graves disease. CDR3 nucleotide sequence: TGTGCCAGCCGCCTAGCGGGGGGGGGGGATACGCAGTATTTT. It encodes CASRLAGGGDTQYF. Combining the CDR3 with reference TRBV5-4 and TRBJ2-3 gives the whole variable domain ETGVTQSPTHLIKTRGQQVTLRCSSQSGHNTVSWYQQALGQGPQFIFQYYREEENGRGNFPPRFSGLQFPNYSSELNVNALELDDSALYLCASRLAGGGDTQYFGPGTRLTVL.